This T cell receptor beta chain is drawn from a study of cytomegalovirus exposure and HLA in healthy donors (dated by TCRdb to about 2017). Study-wide context: An earlier analysis of some 600 of the donors reported 276 Gb of sequence data and around 110 million unique TCR beta sequences obtained from around 190 million T cells. In a later analysis, previously published TCR beta repertoires from several hundred donors were re-analyzed and high-resolution HLA genotyping was added so that TCR occurrence patterns could be studied. To predict cytomegalovirus infection status, the study combined high-throughput TCR immunosequencing, statistical association of individual TCRs with disease status, and machine learning. Among about 370 genotyped donors of the cohort, an average of approximately 240,000 unique TCR beta nucleotide sequences was sequenced per donor, of which about 18% were non-productive. Alongside the repertoire data, information on donor age, sex, ethnicity and CMV serostatus was compiled. The genetic ancestry cluster associated with self-reported Caucasian donors included approximately 85% of the 300 to 400 genotyped donors. The later analysis used no new phenotypic data to find candidate immune exposures, relying instead on TCR beta sequences and their occurrence across donors. The T cell repertoires of several hundred subjects were profiled by immunosequencing and related to cytomegalovirus serostatus. An earlier analysis of some 500 of the donors used high-throughput TCR beta sequencing to judge whether each TCR beta V gene segment behaved as functional or pseudogenic. Several DR-DQ haplotypes were treated as single units for association and clustering because of strong linkage in the cohort. Along with the roughly 710-subject first cohort, a separate validation cohort of over a hundred different subjects was used. An early release covering about 600 HLA-typed donors comprised roughly 300 gigabases of sequencing data and tens of millions of unique TCR sequences. A later genetic analysis took genome-wide SNP genotypes for about 55% of the 666 donors and used that subset as a discovery cohort. The number of donors typed differed by locus, with roughly 629-640 for A, B, C, DRB1 and DQB1, over 500 for DQA1, over 600 for DPA1, and under 490 for DPB1. All discovery cohort repertoires had been generated using a single sequencing platform. HLA typing included class I and class II loci at four-digit resolution. The study aimed to test whether signatures of past pathogen exposure could be identified by cataloging public T cell receptors. General study outcomes and caveats: The sequencing pipeline was judged likely to have produced a cluster of highly shared sequence variants as a technical artifact. In an earlier analysis of 500 to 650 of the donors, most TCR beta V segments appeared in productive rearrangements about 90% or about 30% of the time, broadly matching IMGT annotations. Some IMGT-functional V segments, including TRBV6-2 and TRBV6-3, could not be told apart with the 87-base-pair reads, so those segments were excluded. Linkage disequilibrium might explain the correlated functional status among segregating V segments, but an unknown experimental factor could not be excluded. V-gene and J-gene trimming of TCR beta chains was associated with a missense DCLRE1C variant in a later genetic analysis, and the association was replicated in an independent cohort. The classifier was reported to diagnose cytomegalovirus status with high specificity and sensitivity in both the original cohort and the validation cohort. When HLA alleles, especially DR and DQ, strongly co-occurred, TCR associations were difficult to assign to individual alleles. In the study, about 150 TCR beta chains were listed as associated with cytomegalovirus. Most TCR sequences were seen in very few donors, while some public TCRs were found in many individuals. Because counts were too low, 15 to 20 rarely observed V segments, including chromosome 9 orphons, were left out of the earlier analysis of some 600 of the donors. Most CMV-associated TCR beta chains appeared to be HLA-restricted in a later analysis, and the HLA associations seemed to be driven largely by CMV exposure. According to a later analysis, TCR association rates differed among HLA loci, with DRB1 alleles showing the most associated TCRs and HLA-C alleles showing the fewest. Roughly uniform sequencing depth across donors was assumed in presence/absence analyses, although this assumption may not hold. A further reported finding was that TCR beta sequences accurately predicted the HLA-A and HLA-B alleles for most subjects in the first cohort. A later analysis found that HLA-associated TCR beta chains were more clonally expanded and had lower generation probabilities than equally common non-associated chains. According to a later genetic analysis, donors in an Asian-associated ancestry cluster had fewer N-insertions in productive TCRs than the approximately 700-donor mean. Only TCR beta chains were sequenced in this cohort, and the absence of alpha or paired-chain data limited detectable features. In a later analysis, some 17,000 TCR beta sequences were associated with specific HLA alleles at a false discovery rate of 0.05. A later analysis reported that several top co-occurrence clusters appeared linked to parvovirus B19, influenza, CMV and Epstein-Barr virus. Because HLA typing was unavailable for some donors at each locus, only the typed subset was used in association tests. CMV serostatus was the only immune exposure information available for the cohort. In vitro tests confirmed that a few of the cytomegalovirus-associated TCR beta chains recognize cytomegalovirus antigens. The authors suggested that the approach could potentially be generalized to other disease states and immunological phenotypes.

At the junction V is shortened by 5 bases and J by 1 base, with 16 bases in between. Reading the germline V gene gives CDR1 SGDLS and CDR2 YYNGEE. The CDR3 starts with the cysteine, ends with the phenylalanine, and has 16 residues. Only the CDR3 portion is preserved as DNA: 48 bases, with reading frame beginning at the first base. The cohort comprised 550 to 700 healthy bone marrow donors. At the time of sampling, every cohort member was nominally healthy, though immune exposures that went unrecorded were likely present. The donor tested CMV seronegative, placing the donor among the approximately 400 seronegative members of the cohort. A peripheral blood sample was provided by each donor, and peripheral blood mononuclear cells were used for TCR beta sequencing. The Qiagen DNeasy Blood Extraction Kit was used to extract genomic DNA from the blood cell samples. The library was produced with the immunoSEQ multiplex PCR assay. A mixture of 60 forward primers for TCR Vbeta segments and 13 reverse primers for TCR Jbeta segments was used in the multiplex PCR. A multiplex PCR assay on genomic DNA amplified the CDR3 region of rearranged TCR beta genes. On the Illumina HiSeq System, the amplified TCR beta libraries were sequenced as 87-base-pair reads. On the study's bioinformatics: A later analysis counted approximately 74 million unique TCR beta chains across the approximately 700 repertoires, and 10 million to 11 million of these chains were shared by at least two donors. Raw reads were error-corrected and collapsed into unique sequences by a nearest-neighbor algorithm in which closely related sequences were merged to remove PCR and sequencing errors. To assign V, D and J gene segments, CDR3 sequences were aligned to IMGT reference sequences. Each retained sequence needed at least a six-nucleotide match to both a V gene segment and a J gene segment. Rearrangements were classified as productive when the CDR3 lacked stop codons and remained in frame with V and J, and all other rearrangements were classified as non-productive. Following IMGT convention, CDR3 was defined as the stretch from the second conserved V-encoded cysteine up to the conserved J-encoded phenylalanine. The earlier analysis of a few hundred of the donors excluded sequences that lacked an unambiguous match to a single V gene segment. An earlier analysis of approximately 590 of the donors called V segments functional above 56.7% productive rearrangements and segregating when the between-donor standard deviation exceeded 5%. To diagnose cytomegalovirus status from the catalog of TCR beta chain sequences, a statistical classification framework was built. A later analysis assigned V and J genes by comparing TCR nucleotide sequences with IMGT/GENE-DB human TR gene sequences. In a later analysis, CDR3 sequences and most-parsimonious VDJ recombination scenarios were assigned using the TCRdist pipeline. In a later analysis, each TCR beta chain was defined by its CDR3 amino acid sequence together with its V-gene family, and reads lacking a unique V-gene family were excluded. As a way to deal with suspected cross-contamination and a sequencing artifact, a later analysis dropped hundreds of nucleotide sequences that were highly shared and had low generation probability. For each public chain, a later analysis derived a clonal expansion index from normalized ranks of inferred template counts within each repertoire. In a later analysis, generation probabilities were computed using a VDJ recombination model fitted to out-of-frame rearrangements, and the results were checked against IGoR. In a later analysis, hypergeometric tests were used to score TCR-TCR, TCR-HLA and TCR-CMV co-occurrence, with a repertoire-size bias correction applied to TCR pairs. In a later analysis, false discovery rates were estimated by permuting HLA or CMV assignments 20 times. In a later analysis, co-occurring TCRs were grouped using DBSCAN, and TCRdist sequence similarity was added for clustering within HLA-allele-positive subsets. Repertoires with fewer than 30,000 or more than 120,000 public chains, plus five repertoires with anomalous nucleotide sharing, were excluded from co-occurrence clustering. The table was pulled from immuneACCESS by TCRdb, which kept in-frame rearrangements only. Such tables lose some clones; where checked, under half of the loss comes from unresolved V genes, and the rest has no known cause. The D gene and trimming were derived from the DNA, and the V and J assignments and clone size from that table. The table for this sample lists about 97,000 clones; around three quarters of them were counted only once. Around 4% of the sample belongs to the ten largest clones.

For this clone: No antigen is known for it. Base qualities are not provided; no much larger clone lies one nucleotide away.

The sample consisted of PBMCs. This receptor was obtained from a man in his forties in good health and CMV-seronegative. The sequence is built from TRBV9 and TRBJ1-3, and the D gene may be TRBD1, 5 bases matching. For the CDR3, the sequence is CASSATEGLSGNTIYF. The DNA is as follows: TGTGCCAGCAGTGCCACGGAGGGGCTATCTGGAAACACCATATATTTT.